This T cell receptor beta chain was sequenced for a study of vaccination effects on CD4 cells after COVID-19. Within the ViraFEST assay, antigen-specific CD4+ T cells underwent expansion with viral peptide pools prior to sequencing. CD4+ T cell isolation took place after nine to eleven days of culture. Vaccinees lacked prior SARS-CoV-2 infection and tested negative for nucleocapsid antibodies. Supplemented with approximately 10 IU/ml IL-2 and about 10 ug/ml peptides, around 2 million PBMC per well were kept in culture. IL-2 medium was substituted for half the medium on days 3 and 7. Remarks on this clone: Its cognate antigen is unknown.

Here immunoSEQ multiplex PCR was the method, and the copy in TCRdb shows in-frame clones only, minus some. The table includes 40,000 to 45,000 clones, over 75% detected once. Germline CDR1 is SGHDT and CDR2 is YYEEEE. This CDR3 region has 15 residues. Trimming stripped 1 base from V and 8 bases from J, with 18 bases between. The chain joins TRBV5-6 to TRBJ1-1; tentative D call: TRBD1 (6 bases). The input for sequencing was CD4+ T cells from PBMCs cultured with HCoV-NL63 spike peptides, taken before COVID-19 vaccination. This sequence originates from a human donor who received a COVID-19 vaccine. The CDR3 region has the DNA TGTGCCAGCAGCTTGTACGGGGAGAGACAGGAAGAAGCTTTCTTT. Encoded protein: CASSLYGERQEEAFF.